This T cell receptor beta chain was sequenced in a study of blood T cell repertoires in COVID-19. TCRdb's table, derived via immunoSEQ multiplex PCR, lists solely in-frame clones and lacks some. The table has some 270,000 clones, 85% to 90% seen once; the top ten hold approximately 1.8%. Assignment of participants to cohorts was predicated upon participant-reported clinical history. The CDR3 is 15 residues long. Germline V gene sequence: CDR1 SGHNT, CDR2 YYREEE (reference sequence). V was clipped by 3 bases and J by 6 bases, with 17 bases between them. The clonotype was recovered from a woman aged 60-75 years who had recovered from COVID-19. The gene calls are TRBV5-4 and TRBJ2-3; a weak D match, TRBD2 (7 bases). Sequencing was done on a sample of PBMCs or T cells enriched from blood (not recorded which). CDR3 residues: CASSWGGPSGDTQYF. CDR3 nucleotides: TGTGCCAGCAGCTGGGGGGGGCCTTCAGGCGATACGCAGTATTTT.